This T cell receptor (beta chain) was documented in a study of regulatory T cells in long-lasting Graves disease. Study summary: A definition of persistent Graves' disease required over 5 years of antithyroid drugs plus positive TSH receptor antibodies.

Time point of the sample: persistent/refractory GD, antithyroid drugs over 5 years with positive TRAb. Scientists built the TCR library using RNA that was extracted from PBMCs. Germline loops: CDR1 LNHDA, CDR2 SQIVND (reference sequence). V lost 6 bases to trimming and J lost 4 bases; unmatched junction nucleotides: 4. The CDR3 is 16 amino acids. According to the study, TCR beta libraries were built with iRepertoire HTBI primers and CDR3-region Arm-PCR. TCRdb re-derived calls from the multiplex PCR reads in MiXCR, one entry per CDR3 protein. The repertoire consists of almost 350,000 distinct CDR3 sequences, with 15% to 20% occurring once and the leading ten covering 25% to 30%.

This TCR was sampled from a female donor with Graves disease. The sequenced sample was peripheral blood mononuclear cells (PBMCs), obtained when the disease was refractory, from a patient treated with antithyroid drugs. V and J are TRBV19 and TRBJ2-2; 14 nucleotides align to TRBD2. CDR3: CASSRLAGGLTGELFF. DNA for the CDR3: TGTGCCAGTAGCAGACTAGCGGGGGGGCTCACCGGGGAGCTGTTTTTT.